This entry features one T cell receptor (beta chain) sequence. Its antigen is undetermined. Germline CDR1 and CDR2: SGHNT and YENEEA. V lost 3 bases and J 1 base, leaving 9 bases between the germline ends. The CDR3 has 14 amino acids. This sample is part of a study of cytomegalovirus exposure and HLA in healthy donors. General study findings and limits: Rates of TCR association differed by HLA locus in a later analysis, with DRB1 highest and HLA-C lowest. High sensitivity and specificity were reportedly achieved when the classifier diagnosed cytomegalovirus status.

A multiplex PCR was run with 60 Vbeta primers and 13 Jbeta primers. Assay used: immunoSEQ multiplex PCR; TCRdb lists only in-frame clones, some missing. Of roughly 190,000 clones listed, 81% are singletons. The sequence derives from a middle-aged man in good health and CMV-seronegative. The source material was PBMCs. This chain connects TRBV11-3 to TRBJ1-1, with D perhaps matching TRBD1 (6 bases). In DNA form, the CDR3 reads TGTGCCAGCAGCTTTCGGGGGGCGAACACTGAAGCTTTCTTT. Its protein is CASSFRGANTEAFF.